Shown below are 14 T cell receptor beta chains from a single sample sequenced in a study of T-cell reconstitution after alpha-beta-depleted transplantation in children. Unique molecular identifiers were used to barcode this TCRbeta library. TCRdb used MiXCR to reprocess the PCR reads, holding one entry per CDR3 protein. The table lists nearly 400,000 distinct CDR3 sequences, about 20% of them singletons, with approximately 3.9% in the top ten. The material was PBMCs from the stem cell graft donor, obtained from the stem cell graft. Receptors originate from a human donor who donated a stem cell graft to a child with acute myeloid leukemia.

In this sample, this clonotype turned up many times. The chain couples TRBV5-1 to TRBJ2-3, with no clear D. The CDR3 is 14 residues long. CDR1 is SGHRS, CDR2 YFSETQ, per germline. The V end was cut by 4 bases, the J end by 0 bases, with 9 bases between. The CDR3, as DNA: TGCGCCAGCAGCAAAGCGACTAGCACAGATACGCAGTATTTT. The encoded protein is CASSKATSTDTQYF.

The table lists this clonotype with many counts. The chain links TRBV18 to TRBJ2-7, with TRBD2 matching over 12 bases. The ends lost 1 base at V and 7 bases at J; junction bases unmatched: 26. The CDR3 covers 22 residues. Germline-derived CDR1 and CDR2 are KGHSH and LQKENI. The CDR3: CASSPLTSYPGRRRLAGEEQYF. CDR3 DNA: TGTGCCAGCTCACCACTGACCTCCTATCCCGGACGAAGGAGACTAGCGGGAGAAGAGCAGTACTTC.

This clonotype was seen only a few times. Just one base apart from a much larger clone, this may be a read error. The chain recombines TRBV28 with TRBJ2-2, with unresolved D. Trimming cost V 2 bases and J 3 bases, with 4 bases left between them. The CDR3 is 13 residues long. Germline V gene lookup returns CDR1 MDHEN and CDR2 SYDVKM. The CDR3 DNA sequence: TGTGCCAGCAGTTTAACGTACACCGGGGAGCTGTTTTTT. Its translation is CASSLTYTGELFF.

This chain uses TRBV28 with TRBJ2-7, with D perhaps being TRBD1 or TRBD2 (5 bases each). The CDR3 contains 15 residues. Trimming left V 4 bases short and J 5 bases short, with 18 bases between. In germline, CDR1 is MDHEN, CDR2 SYDVKM. In nucleotides, the CDR3 is TGTGCCAGCAGTTCCACCGGGACCCCGTCTGACGAGCAGTACTTC. Its protein is CASSSTGTPSDEQYF.

The sample holds many counts of this clonotype. The chain has TRBV9 and TRBJ2-1; a possible D gene is TRBD2 (5 bases). V was clipped by 2 bases and J by 5 bases, with 11 bases between them. Germline-derived CDR1 and CDR2 are SGDLS and YYNGEE. The CDR3 is 14 amino acids. The CDR3 region is CASSVLDGDNEQFF. CDR3 bases: TGTGCCAGCAGCGTCTTAGACGGGGACAATGAGCAGTTCTTC.

The chain joins TRBV2 to TRBJ2-1; D is unresolved. V was shortened by 7 bases and J by 9 bases, with 10 bases between the two germline ends. The CDR3 spans 11 residues. Germline assignment: CDR1 SNHLY and CDR2 FYNNEI. As DNA, the CDR3 is TGTGCCAGCACGGTTGATGCTGAGCAGTTCTTC. Translation gives CASTVDAEQFF.

This sequence joins TRBV2 and TRBJ2-3; the match to TRBD2 covers 10 bases. The CDR3 covers 14 residues. CDR1 SNHLY and CDR2 FYNNEI come from the germline V gene. The junction had 3 bases not matched to a gene; V was cut back by 5 bases and J by 4 bases. The CDR3 DNA reads TGTGCCAGCAGTAGCGGGAGGGCCTCAGATACGCAGTATTTT. Translation gives CASSSGRASDTQYF.

This clonotype was seen a handful of times. The rearrangement joins TRBV20-1 to TRBJ1-6; D not certain. CDR3 length: 14 amino acids. Germline V gene lookup returns CDR1 DFQATT and CDR2 SNEGSKA (reference sequence). Between the trimmed V and J ends, which lost 6 bases and 2 bases, there was a span of 11 bases. CDR3 DNA sequence: TGCAGTGCCGAGGACCGTCCCTATAATTCACCCCTCCACTTT. Amino acid sequence: CSAEDRPYNSPLHF.

The chain couples TRBV18 to TRBJ2-5; D possibly corresponds to TRBD1 (6 bases). Germline V gives CDR1 KGHSH, CDR2 LQKENI. The CDR3 is 13 residues long. V lost 5 bases to trimming and J lost 3 bases, with 10 bases between them. DNA for the CDR3: TGTGCCAGCTCAACTAGGACAGAAGAGACCCAGTACTTC. It translates to CASSTRTEETQYF. The full variable domain, completed using reference TRBV18 and TRBJ2-5, is NAGVMQNPRHLVRRRGQEARLRCSPMKGHSHVYWYRQLPEEGLKFMVYLQKENIIDESGMPKERFSAEFPKEGPSILRIQQVVRGDSAAYFCASSTRTEETQYFGPGTRLLVL.

This clonotype was detected a few times. This chain connects TRBV6-2 or TRBV6-3 to TRBJ2-2; a possible D gene is TRBD1 (6 bases). V was cut by 6 bases and J by 5 bases, with 10 bases left in between. The CDR3 has 13 residues. Germline V gene sequence: CDR1 MNHEY, CDR2 SVGEGT. The CDR3 sequence: CASRPTGTGELFF. CDR3 DNA: TGTGCCAGCAGACCTACAGGGACCGGGGAGCTGTTTTTT.

A few counts support this clonotype. J is TRBJ2-1 and V is TRBV12-3 or TRBV12-4, with 7 bases fitting TRBD1. The CDR3 consists of 15 residues. Trimming cost V 8 bases and J 0 bases; bases outside gene matches: 7. The CDR3 bases are TGTGCCAGCCAAAGGGGGCAGGGCTCCTACAATGAGCAGTTCTTC. Residues: CASQRGQGSYNEQFF.

This clonotype was detected many times. This rearrangement joins TRBV10-3 to TRBJ2-1; TRBD1 agrees at 8 bases. The CDR3 consists of 16 residues. Germline loops: CDR1 ENHRY, CDR2 SYGVKD. The CDR3 nucleotides read TGTGCTAGCGATGGTGGACAGGGTTCCCTTTACAATGAGCAGTTCTTC. It translates to CASDGGQGSLYNEQFF.

The J gene is TRBJ2-3, the V gene TRBV5-8; D may be TRBD1 (5 bases). V was clipped by 0 bases and J by 2 bases, with 13 bases between them. Germline V CDR1 and CDR2: SGHTS, YDEGEE. The CDR3 is made up of 16 amino acids. This CDR3 reads CASSLVRQGLTDTQYF. CDR3 sequence (DNA): TGTGCCAGCAGCTTGGTCCGCCAGGGCCTCACAGATACGCAGTATTTT. The full variable domain, with the rest looked up from reference TRBV5-8 and TRBJ2-3, is EAGVTQSPTHLIKTRGQQATLRCSPISGHTSVYWYQQALGLGLQFLLWYDEGEERNRGNFPPRFSGRQFPNYSSELNVNALELEDSALYLCASSLVRQGLTDTQYFGPGTRLTVL.

The rearrangement joins TRBV6-5 to TRBJ2-5; D is unresolved. In germline, CDR1 is MNHEY, CDR2 SVGAGI. This CDR3 has 12 residues. Between the trimmed V and J ends, which lost 1 base and 5 bases, there was a span of 5 bases. CDR3 region: CASSYFGETQYF. CDR3 nucleotide sequence: TGTGCCAGCAGTTACTTCGGCGAGACCCAGTACTTC.